One sample yielded the 13 T cell receptor beta chains listed below, sequenced in a study of T cell responses to AZD1222 COVID-19 vaccine. The table came from immunoSEQ multiplex PCR; TCRdb's copy has only in-frame clones and leaves some out. Seen here are around 170,000 clones, around 90% observed once, and the top ten hold around 1.9%. Sequenced material: peripheral blood, taken 28 days after the second AZD1222 dose. Source of these receptors: an adult who received the AZD1222 COVID-19 vaccine.

The rearrangement links TRBV5-6 to TRBJ1-3, with D perhaps matching TRBD1 (5 bases). The CDR3 has 13 amino acids. V lost 5 bases to trimming and J lost 4 bases, with 10 bases between them. The germline V gene encodes CDR1 SGHDT and CDR2 YYEEEE. CDR3 region: CASSKGRGNTIYF. Written as DNA, the CDR3 is TGTGCCAGCAGTAAGGGACGGGGAAACACCATATATTTT.

This chain connects TRBV6-5 to TRBJ2-3; D might be TRBD2 (6 bases). Germline V CDR1 and CDR2: MNHEY, SVGAGI. The V gene lost 4 bases and the J gene lost 1 base, with 12 bases spanning the gap. The CDR3 has 15 amino acids. The CDR3 reads CASSFSGTGTDTQYF. The CDR3 coding sequence is TGTGCCAGCAGTTTCTCCGGGACTGGCACAGATACGCAGTATTTT.

A single count supports this clone. The CDR3 sequence is CASSLGGHYEQYF. CDR3 in DNA: TGTGCCAGCAGCTTGGGAGGTCACTACGAGCAGTACTTC. The chain employs TRBV7-2 and TRBJ2-7, with D possibly TRBD2 on 6 matching bases. V dropped 3 bases and J dropped 3 bases, with 9 bases sitting between them. This CDR3 is 13 amino acids long. The germline gives CDR1 SGHTA, CDR2 FQGNSA.

This sequence joins TRBV5-6 and TRBJ2-7, with D possibly matching TRBD1 (6 bases). The V gene lost 7 bases and the J gene lost 2 bases, with 16 bases spanning the gap. The CDR3 length is 14 residues. Per germline, CDR1 SGHDT and CDR2 YYEEEE. DNA for the CDR3: TGTGCCAGCGCCGTGGGAACAGGGACCTACGAGCAGTACTTC. It encodes CASAVGTGTYEQYF.

The rearrangement joins TRBV4-3 to TRBJ2-3; D may be TRBD1 (6 bases). Germline CDR1 and CDR2: LGHNA and YSLEER. The CDR3 runs to 17 residues. Trimming left V 0 bases short and J 3 bases short, with 16 bases between. The CDR3 nucleotides are TGCGCCAGCAGCCAAGATCTTCGGGACAAGGCGACAGATACGCAGTATTTT. This translates into CASSQDLRDKATDTQYF.

This clone occurred a few times. V usage is TRBV25-1 and J usage is TRBJ2-1; D is ambiguous. Trimming stripped 4 bases from V and 4 bases from J, with 8 bases between. Germline CDR1 and CDR2: MGHDK and SYGVNS. CDR3 length: 13 amino acids. The CDR3: CASSALTYNEQFF. DNA for the CDR3: TGTGCCAGCAGTGCCCTAACATACAATGAGCAGTTCTTC.

The chain joins TRBV7-6 to TRBJ2-2, with 9 bases aligning to TRBD1. Germline CDR1 and CDR2: SGHVS and FNYEAQ. There are 18 residues in the CDR3. J gave up 2 bases and V 5 bases, and 12 bases lay outside the gene matches. CDR3 nucleotide sequence: TGTGCCAGCAGCACCCCCAGGACAGGGGAGGTTAACACCGGGGAGCTGTTTTTT. Translating it yields CASSTPRTGEVNTGELFF.

The chain uses TRBV5-1 and TRBJ2-1, with D unresolved. With 3 bases removed from V and 6 bases from J, the gap between germline ends came to 10 bases. This CDR3 comprises 13 residues. CDR1 SGHRS and CDR2 YFSETQ come from the germline V gene. The CDR3 bases are TGCGCCAGCAGCTCACAGCAGGTCAATGAGCAGTTCTTC. As protein: CASSSQQVNEQFF. Variable domain in full (rest from reference TRBV5-1 and TRBJ2-1): KAGVTQTPRYLIKTRGQQVTLSCSPISGHRSVSWYQQTPGQGLQFLFEYFSETQRNKGNFPGRFSGRQFSNSRSEMNVSTLELGDSALYLCASSSQQVNEQFFGPGTRLTVL.

The count of this clone is one. V usage is TRBV4-3 and J usage is TRBJ1-1; no definite D call. V shed 2 bases and J shed 0 bases, with 7 bases lying between them. The CDR3 is 14 residues long. Germline CDR1 and CDR2: LGHNA and YSLEER. CDR3 region: CASSQKVMNTEAFF. The CDR3 nucleotides read TGCGCCAGCAGCCAAAAAGTGATGAACACTGAAGCTTTCTTT.

This chain uses TRBV9 with TRBJ2-1; D is undetermined. CDR1 SGDLS and CDR2 YYNGEE come from the germline V gene. The CDR3 length is 13 residues. Trimming stripped 4 bases from V and 0 bases from J, with 5 bases between. The chain's CDR3 is CASSRSSYNEQFF. The CDR3 region has the DNA TGTGCCAGCAGCCGGAGCTCCTACAATGAGCAGTTCTTC.

The chain is built from TRBV6-4 and TRBJ2-1, with TRBD2 identical over 9 bases. V lost 2 bases to trimming and J lost 7 bases; unmatched junction nucleotides: 6. The CDR3 is 15 residues long. CDR1 and CDR2 from the germline V gene are MRHNA and SNTAGT. CDR3: CASSDETSGPNEQFF. The CDR3 DNA reads TGTGCCAGCAGTGACGAGACTAGCGGACCGAATGAGCAGTTCTTC.

The V call is TRBV5-6, the J call TRBJ2-3; tentatively, D is TRBD2 (6 bases). The germline gives CDR1 SGHDT, CDR2 YYEEEE. The CDR3 sequence is 15 residues long. Trimming shortened V by 6 bases and J by 1 base, and 15 bases separated the two germline ends. The DNA of the CDR3 is TGTGCCAGCATCCCCAGGGACTGGGGCACAGATACGCAGTATTTT. Its protein is CASIPRDWGTDTQYF. Using reference TRBV5-6 and TRBJ2-3 for the parts outside the CDR3, the full variable domain is DAGVTQSPTHLIKTRGQQVTLRCSPKSGHDTVSWYQQALGQGPQFIFQYYEEEERQRGNFPDRFSGHQFPNYSSELNVNALLLGDSALYLCASIPRDWGTDTQYFGPGTRLTVL.

The V gene is TRBV5-1, the J gene TRBJ2-3; D is ambiguous. This CDR3 contains 12 residues. V was cut by 4 bases and J by 4 bases, with 7 bases left in between. Germline loops: CDR1 SGHRS, CDR2 YFSETQ. The CDR3 bases are TGCGCCAGCAGCCCAGAGTCAGATACGCAGTATTTT. It encodes CASSPESDTQYF.